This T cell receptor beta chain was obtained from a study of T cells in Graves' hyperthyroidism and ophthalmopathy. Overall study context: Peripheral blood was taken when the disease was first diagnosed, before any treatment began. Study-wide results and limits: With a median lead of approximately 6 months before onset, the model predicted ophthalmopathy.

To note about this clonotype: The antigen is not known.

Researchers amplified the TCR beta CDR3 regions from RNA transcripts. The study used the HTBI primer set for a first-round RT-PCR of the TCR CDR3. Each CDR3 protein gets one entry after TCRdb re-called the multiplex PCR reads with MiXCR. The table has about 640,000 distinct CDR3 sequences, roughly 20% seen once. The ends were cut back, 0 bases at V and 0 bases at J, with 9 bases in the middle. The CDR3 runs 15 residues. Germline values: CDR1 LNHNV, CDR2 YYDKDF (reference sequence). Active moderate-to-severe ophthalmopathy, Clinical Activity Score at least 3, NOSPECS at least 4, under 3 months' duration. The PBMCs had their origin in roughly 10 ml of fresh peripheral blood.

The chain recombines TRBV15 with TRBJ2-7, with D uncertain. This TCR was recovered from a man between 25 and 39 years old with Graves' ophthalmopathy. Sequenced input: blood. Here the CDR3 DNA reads TGTGCCACCAGCAGAGAAATCAGGACCTCCTACGAGCAGTACTTC. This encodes CATSREIRTSYEQYF.